The clone carrying this T cell receptor beta chain was recorded many times. Its antigen is not identified. This record belongs to a study of T cells in Graves' hyperthyroidism and ophthalmopathy. Findings and caveats of the study: Ophthalmopathy was separated from stable hyperthyroidism by a 13 V-J model. Blood also held most thyroid clonotypes expanded beyond 0.001.

Germline V lookup: CDR1 MDHEN, CDR2 SYDVKM. V lost 10 bases and J 4 bases, leaving 26 bases between the germline ends. This CDR3 has 17 residues. It was RNA transcripts that yielded the amplified TCR beta CDR3 regions. TCR CDR3 underwent first-round RT-PCR with the HTBI primer set. Each CDR3 protein gets one entry after TCRdb re-called the multiplex PCR reads with MiXCR. The sample contains under 250,000 distinct CDR3 sequences, around 26% of which appear only once. Ophthalmopathy patients had Clinical Activity Score at least 3, NOSPECS grade at least 4, duration under 3 months. Uncontrolled infection, other autoimmune disease, pregnancy and lactation each barred patients from inclusion.

Sample: blood. The chain recombines TRBV28 with TRBJ1-5, with D perhaps TRBD1 (6 bases). The TCR comes from a middle-aged woman with Graves' ophthalmopathy. The CDR3 DNA is TGTGCCACCGGGACCGCGTCAGGGGTGGCGAGGAATCAGCCCCAGCATTTT. Its protein is CATGTASGVARNQPQHF.